This TCR beta chain comes out of a study of shared clonotypes between healthy human individuals. The CDR3 runs to 14 residues. The V end lost 3 bases, the J end lost 4 bases, and 14 bases lay between the germline ends. Germline V lookup: CDR1 SGHRS, CDR2 YFSETQ. Profiling relied on immunoSEQ multiplex PCR, and the TCRdb table lists in-frame clones only, not all of them. This table has roughly 1,000,000 clones, 75% to 80% appearing once. This TCR was sampled from a man younger than 35 in good health. Some clones in this sample may be carry-over from other donors' samples. Sequences were obtained from memory CD4+ T cells from PBMCs. Subset reported: CD45RA-negative fraction. The rearrangement uses TRBV5-1 and TRBJ2-7; D may be TRBD1 (6 bases). The CDR3 nucleotides are TGCGCCAGCAGCTCCGGGACATCTAAGTACGAGCAGTACTTC. Amino acid sequence: CASSSGTSKYEQYF.